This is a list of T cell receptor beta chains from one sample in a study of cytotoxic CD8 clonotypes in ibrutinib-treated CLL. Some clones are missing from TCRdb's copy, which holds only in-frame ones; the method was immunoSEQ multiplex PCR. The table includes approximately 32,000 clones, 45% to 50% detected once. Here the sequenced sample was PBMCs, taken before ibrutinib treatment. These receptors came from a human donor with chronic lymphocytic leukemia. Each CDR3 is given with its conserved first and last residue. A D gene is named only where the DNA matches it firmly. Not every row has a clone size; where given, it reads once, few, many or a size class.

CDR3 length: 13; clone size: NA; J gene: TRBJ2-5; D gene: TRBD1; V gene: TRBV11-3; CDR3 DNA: TGTGCCAGCAGCTTCGAAGGGGGCAGGACCCAGTACTTC; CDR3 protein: CASSFEGGRTQYF
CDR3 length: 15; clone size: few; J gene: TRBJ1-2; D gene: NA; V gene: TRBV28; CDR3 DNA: TGTGCCAGCAGTTTTCCGGGACACGAGGACTATGGCTACACCTTC; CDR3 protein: CASSFPGHEDYGYTF
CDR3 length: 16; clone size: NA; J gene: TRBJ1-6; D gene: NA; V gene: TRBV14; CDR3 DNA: TGTGCCAGCAGCCTAGCCGGACAGATAAGAAATTCACCCCTCCACTTT; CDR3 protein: CASSLAGQIRNSPLHF
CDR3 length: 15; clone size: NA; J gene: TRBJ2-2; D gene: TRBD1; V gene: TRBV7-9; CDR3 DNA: TGTGCCAGCAGCAGCGGACAGGGCCACACCGGGGAGCTGTTTTTT; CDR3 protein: CASSSGQGHTGELFF
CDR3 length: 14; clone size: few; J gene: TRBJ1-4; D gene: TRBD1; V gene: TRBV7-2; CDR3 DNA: TGTGCCAGCAGCCGGGACAGACAAAATGAAAAACTGTTTTTT; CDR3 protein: CASSRDRQNEKLFF
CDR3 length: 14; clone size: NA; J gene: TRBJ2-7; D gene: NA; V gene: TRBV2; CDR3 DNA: TGTGCCAGCAGCCAAGATGGGGCTACCTACGAGCAGTACTTC; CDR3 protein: CASSQDGATYEQYF
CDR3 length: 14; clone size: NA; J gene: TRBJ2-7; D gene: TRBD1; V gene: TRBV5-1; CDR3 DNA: TGCGCCAGCAGCCACGGACAGGGGACCTACGAGCAGTACTTC; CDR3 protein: CASSHGQGTYEQYF
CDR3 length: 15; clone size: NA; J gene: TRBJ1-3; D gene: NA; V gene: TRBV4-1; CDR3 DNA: TGCGCCAGCAGCCAAGCACTGCTCTCTGGAAACACCATATATTTT; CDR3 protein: CASSQALLSGNTIYF
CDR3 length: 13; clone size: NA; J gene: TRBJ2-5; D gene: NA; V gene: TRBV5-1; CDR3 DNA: TGCGCCAGCAGCTTGATGCCCGAAGAGACCCAGTACTTC; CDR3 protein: CASSLMPEETQYF
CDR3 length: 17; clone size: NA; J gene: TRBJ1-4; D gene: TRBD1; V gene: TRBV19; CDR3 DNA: TGTGCCAGTAGTGAACCAGGGGGCGCGGAGTCGAATGAAAAACTGTTTTTT; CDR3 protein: CASSEPGGAESNEKLFF
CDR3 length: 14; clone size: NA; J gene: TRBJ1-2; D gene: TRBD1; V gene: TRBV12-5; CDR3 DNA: TGTGCTAGTGCCTCGGGACAGGGCGCCTATGGCTACACCTTC; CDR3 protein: CASASGQGAYGYTF
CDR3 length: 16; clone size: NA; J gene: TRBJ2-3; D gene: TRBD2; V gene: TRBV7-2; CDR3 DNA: TGTGCCAGCAGCCGGACTAGCGGGGGGGCGACAGATACGCAGTATTTT; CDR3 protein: CASSRTSGGATDTQYF
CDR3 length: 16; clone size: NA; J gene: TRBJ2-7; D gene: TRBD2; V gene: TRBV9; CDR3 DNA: TGTGCCAGCAGCGGGACTAGCGGGGGTCCTATCTACGAGCAGTACTTC; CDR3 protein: CASSGTSGGPIYEQYF
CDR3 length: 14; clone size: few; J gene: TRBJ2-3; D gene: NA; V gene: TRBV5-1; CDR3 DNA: TGCGCCAGCGGGAAGGGGGGCCGTCCAGATACGCAGTATTTT; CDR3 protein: CASGKGGRPDTQYF
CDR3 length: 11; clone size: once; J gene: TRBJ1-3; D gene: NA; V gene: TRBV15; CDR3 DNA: TGTGCCACCGAGTCTGGAAACACCATATATTTT; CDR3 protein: CATESGNTIYF
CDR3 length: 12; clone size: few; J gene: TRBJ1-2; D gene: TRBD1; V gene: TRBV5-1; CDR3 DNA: TGCGCCAGCAGCGTGACAGGGCACGGCTACACCTTC; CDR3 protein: CASSVTGHGYTF
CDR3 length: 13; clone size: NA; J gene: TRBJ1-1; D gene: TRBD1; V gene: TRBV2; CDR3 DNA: TGTGCCAGCAGAGGGGGCATTGACACTGAAGCTTTCTTT; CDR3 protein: CASRGGIDTEAFF
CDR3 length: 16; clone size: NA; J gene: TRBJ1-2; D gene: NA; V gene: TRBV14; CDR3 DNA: TGTGCCAGCAGCCAAGAACAGGGAGTTATGAGTTATGGCTACACCTTC; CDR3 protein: CASSQEQGVMSYGYTF
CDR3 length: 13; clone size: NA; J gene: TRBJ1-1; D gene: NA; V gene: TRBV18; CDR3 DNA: TGTGCCAGCTCATCGACAGAGAACACTGAAGCTTTCTTT; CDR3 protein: CASSSTENTEAFF
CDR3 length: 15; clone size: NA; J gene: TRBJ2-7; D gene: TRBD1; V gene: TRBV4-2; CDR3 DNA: TGTGCCAGCAGCCAAGTTTGGGACAGCTCCTACGAGCAGTACTTC; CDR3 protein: CASSQVWDSSYEQYF
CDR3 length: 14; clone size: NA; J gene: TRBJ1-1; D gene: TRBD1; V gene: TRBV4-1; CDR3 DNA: TGCGCCAGCAGCCAAGCGACAGGGTTCACTGAAGCTTTCTTT; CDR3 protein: CASSQATGFTEAFF
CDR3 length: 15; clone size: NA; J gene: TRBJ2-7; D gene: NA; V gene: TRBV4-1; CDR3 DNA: TGCGCCAGCAGCCAAGAATCCACAGGGACCTACGAGCAGTACTTC; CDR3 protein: CASSQESTGTYEQYF
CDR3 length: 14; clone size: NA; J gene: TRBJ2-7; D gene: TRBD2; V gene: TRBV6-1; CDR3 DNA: TGTGCCAGCAGTGATCAGCGGGGGAGCATGGAGCAGTACTTC; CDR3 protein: CASSDQRGSMEQYF
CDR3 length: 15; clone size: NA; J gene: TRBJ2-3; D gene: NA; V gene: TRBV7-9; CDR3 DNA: TGTGCCAGCAGCGAGGACTCTACTAGCACAGATACGCAGTATTTT; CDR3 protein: CASSEDSTSTDTQYF
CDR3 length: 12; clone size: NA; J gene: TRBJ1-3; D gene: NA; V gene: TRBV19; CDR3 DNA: TGTGCCAGCAACTCTCCTGGAAACACCATATATTTT; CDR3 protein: CASNSPGNTIYF
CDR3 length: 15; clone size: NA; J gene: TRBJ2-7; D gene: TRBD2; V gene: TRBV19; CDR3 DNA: TGTGCCAGTAGTCCGCCTAGCGGGGGGTCCTACGAGCAGTACTTC; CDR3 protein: CASSPPSGGSYEQYF
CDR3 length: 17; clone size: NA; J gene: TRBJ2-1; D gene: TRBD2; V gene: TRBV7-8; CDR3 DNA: TGTGCCAGCAGCTTAGATACCAGCGGGGGTTCCTACAATGAGCAGTTCTTC; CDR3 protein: CASSLDTSGGSYNEQFF
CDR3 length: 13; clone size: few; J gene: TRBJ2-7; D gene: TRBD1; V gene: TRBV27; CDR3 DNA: TGTGCCAGCCTGAAGACAGGGTCCCACGAGCAGTACTTC; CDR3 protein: CASLKTGSHEQYF
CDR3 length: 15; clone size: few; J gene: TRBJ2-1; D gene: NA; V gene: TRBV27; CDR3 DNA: TGTGCCAGCAGAGTAACATGGGGCTCCTACAATGAGCAGTTCTTC; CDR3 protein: CASRVTWGSYNEQFF
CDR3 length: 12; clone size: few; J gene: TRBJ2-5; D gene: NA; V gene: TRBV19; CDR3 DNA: TGTGCCAGTAGCCAGGGATGGGAGACCCAGTACTTC; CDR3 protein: CASSQGWETQYF
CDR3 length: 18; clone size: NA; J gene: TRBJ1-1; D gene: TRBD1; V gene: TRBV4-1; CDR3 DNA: TGCGCCAGCAGCCAATACCCCGGGACAGGATGGCGGAACACTGAAGCTTTCTTT; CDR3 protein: CASSQYPGTGWRNTEAFF
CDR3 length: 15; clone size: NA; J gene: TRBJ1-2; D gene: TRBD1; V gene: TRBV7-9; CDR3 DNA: TGTGCCAGCAGCTCCGACAGGGCAGTGGGCTATGGCTACACCTTC; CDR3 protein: CASSSDRAVGYGYTF
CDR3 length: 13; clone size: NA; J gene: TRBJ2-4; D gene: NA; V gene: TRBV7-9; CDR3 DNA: TGTGCCAGCAGCTTCCGGGATGGTAACATTCAGTACTTC; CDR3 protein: CASSFRDGNIQYF